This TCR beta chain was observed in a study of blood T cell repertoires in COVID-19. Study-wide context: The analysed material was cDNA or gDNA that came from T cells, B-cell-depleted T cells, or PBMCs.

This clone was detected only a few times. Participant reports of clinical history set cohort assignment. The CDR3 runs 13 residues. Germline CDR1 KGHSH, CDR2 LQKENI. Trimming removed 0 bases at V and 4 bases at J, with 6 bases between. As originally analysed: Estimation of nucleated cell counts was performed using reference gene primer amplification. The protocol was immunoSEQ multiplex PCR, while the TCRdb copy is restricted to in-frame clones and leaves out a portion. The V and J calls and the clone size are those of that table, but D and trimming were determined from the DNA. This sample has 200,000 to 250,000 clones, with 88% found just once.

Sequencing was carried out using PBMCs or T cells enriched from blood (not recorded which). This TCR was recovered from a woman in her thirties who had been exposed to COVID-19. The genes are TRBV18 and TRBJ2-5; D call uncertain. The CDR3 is CASSPPYRETQYF. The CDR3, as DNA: TGTGCCAGCTCACCACCGTATCGAGAGACCCAGTACTTC.